These T cell receptor beta chains were read from a single sample in a study of early stage breast cancer tumors. The method was immunoSEQ multiplex PCR; TCRdb's version includes in-frame clones alone and lacks a portion of them. This table has fewer than 30,000 clones, about 80% appearing once. Sequencing was done on a sample of blood. These receptors were obtained from a person in their sixties with breast cancer. The CDR3 runs from the conserved cysteine through the conserved F or W. The D gene is left open where the match is weak. Part of the rows lack a size; the others show once, few, many or a class for expanded clones.

D gene	clone size	V gene	J gene	CDR3 protein	CDR3 DNA
TRBD1	.	TRBV5-4	TRBJ2-1	CASSYRQGNGNEQFF	TGTGCCAGCAGCTATAGACAGGGAAACGGGAATGAGCAGTTCTTC
.	.	TRBV27	TRBJ1-2	CASSLLGRDGYTF	TGTGCCAGCAGTTTACTAGGGAGGGATGGCTACACCTTC
TRBD2	once	TRBV7-3	TRBJ2-1	CASSWTSGRVWEQFF	TGTGCCAGCAGCTGGACTAGCGGGAGGGTTTGGGAGCAGTTCTTC
.	.	TRBV6-5	TRBJ1-1	CASSYARVRTEAFF	TGTGCCAGCAGTTACGCCCGGGTGAGGACTGAAGCTTTCTTT
.	.	TRBV19	TRBJ2-3	CASQLRLNSGTDTQYF	TGTGCCAGCCAGCTTAGGTTGAACAGTGGCACAGATACGCAGTATTTT
TRBD1	few	TRBV2	TRBJ1-5	CASMEGADQPQHF	TGTGCCAGCATGGAGGGGGCAGATCAGCCCCAGCATTTT
.	.	TRBV29-1	TRBJ2-1	CSAEGGTYPVRSYNEQFF	TGCAGCGCTGAGGGCGGGACTTACCCCGTTAGGTCCTACAATGAGCAGTTCTTC
.	.	TRBV5-4	TRBJ1-1	CASSLEGGTEAFF	TGTGCCAGCAGCTTGGAGGGGGGGACTGAAGCTTTCTTT
TRBD1	.	TRBV27	TRBJ1-2	CASSFFRDRGLGYTF	TGTGCCAGCAGTTTTTTCCGGGACAGGGGTTTAGGCTACACCTTC
.	.	TRBV4-2	TRBJ2-7	CASSQGGDLEQYF	TGTGCCAGCAGCCAAGGGGGGGATCTCGAGCAGTACTTC
TRBD1	.	TRBV29-1	TRBJ2-2	CSVWTGSNTGELFF	TGCAGCGTCTGGACAGGGTCGAACACCGGGGAGCTGTTTTTT
TRBD1	.	TRBV19	TRBJ2-7	CASSYPDRECYYEQYF	TGTGCCAGTAGTTACCCCGACAGGGAATGCTACTACGAGCAGTACTTC
TRBD1	.	TRBV23-1	TRBJ2-5	CASSRYYGTGKGETQYF	TGCGCCAGCAGTCGCTACTACGGGACAGGGAAGGGAGAGACCCAGTACTTC
.	.	TRBV7-7	TRBJ2-7	CASSLEGGQRSYEQYF	TGTGCCAGCAGCTTAGAAGGAGGACAGAGATCCTACGAGCAGTACTTC
TRBD2	.	TRBV7-2	TRBJ2-7	CASSEIAGSYEQYF	TGTGCCAGCAGCGAGATAGCGGGGTCCTACGAGCAGTACTTC
TRBD2	.	TRBV9	TRBJ2-2	CASSVLPSSGANTGELFF	TGTGCCAGCAGCGTATTACCGTCTAGCGGTGCGAACACCGGGGAGCTGTTTTTT
.	once	TRBV9	TRBJ2-1	CASSVLGGAYNEQFF	TGTGCCAGCAGCGTACTCGGGGGAGCCTACAATGAGCAGTTCTTC
TRBD2	.	TRBV11-2	TRBJ2-1	CASSSLAGGPREQFF	TGTGCCAGCAGCTCGCTAGCGGGAGGCCCTCGGGAGCAGTTCTTC
TRBD2	.	TRBV4-1	TRBJ2-7	CASSSRDTGGPSYEQYF	TGCGCCAGCAGCTCACGTGATACGGGAGGGCCGTCCTACGAGCAGTACTTC
.	.	TRBV30	TRBJ2-2	CAWSVFEAGELFF	TGTGCCTGGAGTGTATTTGAGGCCGGGGAGCTGTTTTTT
TRBD1	.	TRBV5-6	TRBJ2-1	CASSLAGGAGNEQFF	TGTGCCAGCAGCTTAGCAGGGGGCGCGGGGAATGAGCAGTTCTTC
.	.	TRBV7-2	TRBJ2-7	CASSLGWGHSPYEQYF	TGTGCCAGCAGCTTAGGATGGGGGCACAGTCCCTACGAGCAGTACTTC
TRBD1	.	TRBV19	TRBJ2-7	CASSPRQGWSEQYF	TGTGCCAGTAGTCCACGACAGGGATGGAGTGAGCAGTACTTC
.	.	TRBV18	TRBJ1-1	CASSPPMGGGAFF	TGTGCCAGCTCACCACCTATGGGGGGGGGAGCTTTCTTT
.	.	TRBV27	TRBJ1-2	CASSLRPPNRGGRFYGYTF	TGTGCCAGCAGTTTACGCCCACCTAATCGGGGGGGGCGTTTCTATGGCTACACCTTC
TRBD1	.	TRBV7-3	TRBJ2-5	CASSLTGGAETQYF	TGTGCCAGCAGCTTAACAGGGGGCGCAGAGACCCAGTACTTC
.	.	TRBV7-2	TRBJ2-3	CASSPMTSVDTQYF	TGTGCCAGCAGCCCTATGACTAGTGTGGATACGCAGTATTTT
.	few	TRBV18	TRBJ1-4	CASSPPVPRNEKLFF	TGTGCCAGCTCACCACCGGTGCCGAGGAATGAAAAACTGTTTTTT
.	.	TRBV19	TRBJ2-3	CASSKGGPSTDTQYF	TGTGCCAGTAGTAAAGGAGGGCCCAGCACAGATACGCAGTATTTT
.	few	TRBV5-6	TRBJ1-1	CASSSYTEAFF	TGTGCCAGCAGCTCCTATACTGAAGCTTTCTTT
TRBD2	.	TRBV5-1	TRBJ2-7	CASSVPRLAGLDEQYF	TGCGCCAGCAGCGTGCCCCGACTAGCGGGACTTGACGAGCAGTACTTC
TRBD1	.	TRBV5-1	TRBJ2-5	CASSPQGTGGQETQYF	TGCGCCAGCAGCCCCCAGGGGACAGGGGGCCAAGAGACCCAGTACTTC
TRBD1	.	TRBV7-8	TRBJ1-1	CASSITGGTEAFF	TGTGCCAGCAGTATTACAGGGGGCACTGAAGCTTTCTTT
TRBD1	.	TRBV6-7	TRBJ2-7	CASRTGGPHEQYF	TGTGCCAGCAGGACAGGGGGTCCCCACGAGCAGTACTTC
.	.	TRBV10-2	TRBJ1-1	CASSEQGRTEAFF	TGCGCCAGCAGTGAGCAGGGAAGAACTGAAGCTTTCTTT
.	.	TRBV11-1	TRBJ1-1	CASSLRRLGTEAFF	TGTGCCAGCAGCTTGCGGAGACTCGGAACTGAAGCTTTCTTT
TRBD1	.	TRBV5-1	TRBJ2-1	CASSFLPGQGSSYNEQFF	TGCGCCAGCAGCTTTTTACCGGGACAGGGGAGCTCCTACAATGAGCAGTTCTTC
TRBD2	.	TRBV4-3	TRBJ2-1	CASSQGLAAYNEQFF	TGCGCCAGCAGCCAAGGACTAGCGGCCTACAATGAGCAGTTCTTC
TRBD2	.	TRBV9	TRBJ2-1	CASSGGLAGNEQFF	TGTGCCAGCAGCGGGGGGTTAGCGGGCAATGAGCAGTTCTTC
TRBD2	.	TRBV29-1	TRBJ2-5	CSVGLAGRETQYF	TGCAGCGTGGGACTAGCCGGGCGAGAGACCCAGTACTTC
TRBD1	.	TRBV30	TRBJ2-7	CAWRSTGTGPYEQYF	TGTGCCTGGAGGTCCACCGGGACAGGGCCCTACGAGCAGTACTTC
TRBD1	once	TRBV5-3	TRBJ2-7	CARTPRQGPYEQYF	TGTGCCAGAACGCCGAGACAGGGGCCGTACGAGCAGTACTTC